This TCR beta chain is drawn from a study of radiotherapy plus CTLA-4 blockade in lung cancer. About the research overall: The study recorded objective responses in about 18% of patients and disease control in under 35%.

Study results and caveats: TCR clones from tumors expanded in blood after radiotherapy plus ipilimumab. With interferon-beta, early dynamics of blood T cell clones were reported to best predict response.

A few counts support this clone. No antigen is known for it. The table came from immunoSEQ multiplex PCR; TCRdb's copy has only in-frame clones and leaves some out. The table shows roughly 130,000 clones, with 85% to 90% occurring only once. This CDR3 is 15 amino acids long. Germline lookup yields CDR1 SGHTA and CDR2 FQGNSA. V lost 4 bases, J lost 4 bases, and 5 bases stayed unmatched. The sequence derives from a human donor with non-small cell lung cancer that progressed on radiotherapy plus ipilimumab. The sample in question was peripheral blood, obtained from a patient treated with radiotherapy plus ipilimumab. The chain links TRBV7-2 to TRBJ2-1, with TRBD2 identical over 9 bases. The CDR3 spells CASSSQTSGYNEQFF. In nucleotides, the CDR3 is TGTGCCAGCAGCTCACAGACTAGCGGTTACAATGAGCAGTTCTTC.